Shown below are 6 T cell receptor beta chains from a single sample sequenced in a study of cytomegalovirus exposure and HLA in healthy donors. The PCR had 60 Vbeta and 13 Jbeta primers. TCRdb's copy holds only in-frame clones and misses some; the assay was immunoSEQ multiplex PCR. Among 110,000 or so clones listed, 60% to 80% were seen once. Sequencing was carried out using PBMCs. All receptors come from a man between 50 and 59 years old in good health and CMV-seropositive.

The rearrangement joins TRBV2 to TRBJ2-3, with D maybe TRBD1 (5 bases). V lost 5 bases, J lost 8 bases, and 14 bases lay in between. This CDR3 region has 13 residues. The germline gives CDR1 SNHLY, CDR2 FYNNEI. CDR3 in DNA: TGTGCCAGCAGTCAGGGATTGAAGGGTACGCAGTATTTT. Its protein is CASSQGLKGTQYF.

This clone came up once. The rearrangement links TRBV6-5 to TRBJ1-1, with D tentatively TRBD1 (6 bases). This CDR3 contains 12 residues. CDR1 and CDR2 from the germline V gene are MNHEY and SVGAGI. V shed 6 bases and J shed 5 bases, with 10 bases lying between them. CDR3 sequence (DNA): TGTGCCAGCAGACCCAGGGGTACTGAAGCTTTCTTT. Its protein product is CASRPRGTEAFF.

This sequence joins TRBV7-2 and TRBJ2-3; TRBD2 aligns across 11 bases. Germline V gene sequence: CDR1 SGHTA, CDR2 FQGNSA. V was clipped by 2 bases and J by 0 bases; unmatched bases: 10. This CDR3 spans 19 amino acids. CDR3 bases: TGTGCCAGCAGCTTAACCCCACCGACTAGCGGGACTAGCACAGATACGCAGTATTTT. This codes for CASSLTPPTSGTSTDTQYF.

The chain has TRBV4-3 and TRBJ2-1, with 10 bases matching TRBD2. With 1 base clipped from V and 4 bases from J, the junction kept 10 bases outside the gene matches. Per the germline V gene, CDR1 is LGHNA and CDR2 is YSLEER. This CDR3 is built from 18 residues. The CDR3 loop is CASSQGALTSGFYNEQFF. Here the CDR3 DNA reads TGCGCCAGCAGCCAAGGTGCTTTGACTAGCGGGTTTTACAATGAGCAGTTCTTC.

The J gene is TRBJ1-1, the V gene TRBV4-1, with D perhaps TRBD1 (5 bases). The CDR3 spans 13 residues. Germline-derived CDR1 and CDR2 are MGHRA and YSYEKL. The V and J ends lost 4 bases and 1 base respectively, with 7 bases between them. In DNA, the CDR3 is TGCGCCAGCAGCCTAAGGGGGAACACTGAAGCTTTCTTT. Protein product: CASSLRGNTEAFF.

The rearrangement links TRBV6-6 to TRBJ2-7, with 8 bases that match TRBD1. The ends lost 3 bases at V and 0 bases at J; junction bases unmatched: 4. The CDR3 runs 15 residues. The germline V gene has CDR1 MNHNY and CDR2 SVGAGI (reference sequence). The CDR3, as DNA: TGTGCCAGCAGTTATGGACAGGGCCTCTCCTACGAGCAGTACTTC. This gives the protein CASSYGQGLSYEQYF.